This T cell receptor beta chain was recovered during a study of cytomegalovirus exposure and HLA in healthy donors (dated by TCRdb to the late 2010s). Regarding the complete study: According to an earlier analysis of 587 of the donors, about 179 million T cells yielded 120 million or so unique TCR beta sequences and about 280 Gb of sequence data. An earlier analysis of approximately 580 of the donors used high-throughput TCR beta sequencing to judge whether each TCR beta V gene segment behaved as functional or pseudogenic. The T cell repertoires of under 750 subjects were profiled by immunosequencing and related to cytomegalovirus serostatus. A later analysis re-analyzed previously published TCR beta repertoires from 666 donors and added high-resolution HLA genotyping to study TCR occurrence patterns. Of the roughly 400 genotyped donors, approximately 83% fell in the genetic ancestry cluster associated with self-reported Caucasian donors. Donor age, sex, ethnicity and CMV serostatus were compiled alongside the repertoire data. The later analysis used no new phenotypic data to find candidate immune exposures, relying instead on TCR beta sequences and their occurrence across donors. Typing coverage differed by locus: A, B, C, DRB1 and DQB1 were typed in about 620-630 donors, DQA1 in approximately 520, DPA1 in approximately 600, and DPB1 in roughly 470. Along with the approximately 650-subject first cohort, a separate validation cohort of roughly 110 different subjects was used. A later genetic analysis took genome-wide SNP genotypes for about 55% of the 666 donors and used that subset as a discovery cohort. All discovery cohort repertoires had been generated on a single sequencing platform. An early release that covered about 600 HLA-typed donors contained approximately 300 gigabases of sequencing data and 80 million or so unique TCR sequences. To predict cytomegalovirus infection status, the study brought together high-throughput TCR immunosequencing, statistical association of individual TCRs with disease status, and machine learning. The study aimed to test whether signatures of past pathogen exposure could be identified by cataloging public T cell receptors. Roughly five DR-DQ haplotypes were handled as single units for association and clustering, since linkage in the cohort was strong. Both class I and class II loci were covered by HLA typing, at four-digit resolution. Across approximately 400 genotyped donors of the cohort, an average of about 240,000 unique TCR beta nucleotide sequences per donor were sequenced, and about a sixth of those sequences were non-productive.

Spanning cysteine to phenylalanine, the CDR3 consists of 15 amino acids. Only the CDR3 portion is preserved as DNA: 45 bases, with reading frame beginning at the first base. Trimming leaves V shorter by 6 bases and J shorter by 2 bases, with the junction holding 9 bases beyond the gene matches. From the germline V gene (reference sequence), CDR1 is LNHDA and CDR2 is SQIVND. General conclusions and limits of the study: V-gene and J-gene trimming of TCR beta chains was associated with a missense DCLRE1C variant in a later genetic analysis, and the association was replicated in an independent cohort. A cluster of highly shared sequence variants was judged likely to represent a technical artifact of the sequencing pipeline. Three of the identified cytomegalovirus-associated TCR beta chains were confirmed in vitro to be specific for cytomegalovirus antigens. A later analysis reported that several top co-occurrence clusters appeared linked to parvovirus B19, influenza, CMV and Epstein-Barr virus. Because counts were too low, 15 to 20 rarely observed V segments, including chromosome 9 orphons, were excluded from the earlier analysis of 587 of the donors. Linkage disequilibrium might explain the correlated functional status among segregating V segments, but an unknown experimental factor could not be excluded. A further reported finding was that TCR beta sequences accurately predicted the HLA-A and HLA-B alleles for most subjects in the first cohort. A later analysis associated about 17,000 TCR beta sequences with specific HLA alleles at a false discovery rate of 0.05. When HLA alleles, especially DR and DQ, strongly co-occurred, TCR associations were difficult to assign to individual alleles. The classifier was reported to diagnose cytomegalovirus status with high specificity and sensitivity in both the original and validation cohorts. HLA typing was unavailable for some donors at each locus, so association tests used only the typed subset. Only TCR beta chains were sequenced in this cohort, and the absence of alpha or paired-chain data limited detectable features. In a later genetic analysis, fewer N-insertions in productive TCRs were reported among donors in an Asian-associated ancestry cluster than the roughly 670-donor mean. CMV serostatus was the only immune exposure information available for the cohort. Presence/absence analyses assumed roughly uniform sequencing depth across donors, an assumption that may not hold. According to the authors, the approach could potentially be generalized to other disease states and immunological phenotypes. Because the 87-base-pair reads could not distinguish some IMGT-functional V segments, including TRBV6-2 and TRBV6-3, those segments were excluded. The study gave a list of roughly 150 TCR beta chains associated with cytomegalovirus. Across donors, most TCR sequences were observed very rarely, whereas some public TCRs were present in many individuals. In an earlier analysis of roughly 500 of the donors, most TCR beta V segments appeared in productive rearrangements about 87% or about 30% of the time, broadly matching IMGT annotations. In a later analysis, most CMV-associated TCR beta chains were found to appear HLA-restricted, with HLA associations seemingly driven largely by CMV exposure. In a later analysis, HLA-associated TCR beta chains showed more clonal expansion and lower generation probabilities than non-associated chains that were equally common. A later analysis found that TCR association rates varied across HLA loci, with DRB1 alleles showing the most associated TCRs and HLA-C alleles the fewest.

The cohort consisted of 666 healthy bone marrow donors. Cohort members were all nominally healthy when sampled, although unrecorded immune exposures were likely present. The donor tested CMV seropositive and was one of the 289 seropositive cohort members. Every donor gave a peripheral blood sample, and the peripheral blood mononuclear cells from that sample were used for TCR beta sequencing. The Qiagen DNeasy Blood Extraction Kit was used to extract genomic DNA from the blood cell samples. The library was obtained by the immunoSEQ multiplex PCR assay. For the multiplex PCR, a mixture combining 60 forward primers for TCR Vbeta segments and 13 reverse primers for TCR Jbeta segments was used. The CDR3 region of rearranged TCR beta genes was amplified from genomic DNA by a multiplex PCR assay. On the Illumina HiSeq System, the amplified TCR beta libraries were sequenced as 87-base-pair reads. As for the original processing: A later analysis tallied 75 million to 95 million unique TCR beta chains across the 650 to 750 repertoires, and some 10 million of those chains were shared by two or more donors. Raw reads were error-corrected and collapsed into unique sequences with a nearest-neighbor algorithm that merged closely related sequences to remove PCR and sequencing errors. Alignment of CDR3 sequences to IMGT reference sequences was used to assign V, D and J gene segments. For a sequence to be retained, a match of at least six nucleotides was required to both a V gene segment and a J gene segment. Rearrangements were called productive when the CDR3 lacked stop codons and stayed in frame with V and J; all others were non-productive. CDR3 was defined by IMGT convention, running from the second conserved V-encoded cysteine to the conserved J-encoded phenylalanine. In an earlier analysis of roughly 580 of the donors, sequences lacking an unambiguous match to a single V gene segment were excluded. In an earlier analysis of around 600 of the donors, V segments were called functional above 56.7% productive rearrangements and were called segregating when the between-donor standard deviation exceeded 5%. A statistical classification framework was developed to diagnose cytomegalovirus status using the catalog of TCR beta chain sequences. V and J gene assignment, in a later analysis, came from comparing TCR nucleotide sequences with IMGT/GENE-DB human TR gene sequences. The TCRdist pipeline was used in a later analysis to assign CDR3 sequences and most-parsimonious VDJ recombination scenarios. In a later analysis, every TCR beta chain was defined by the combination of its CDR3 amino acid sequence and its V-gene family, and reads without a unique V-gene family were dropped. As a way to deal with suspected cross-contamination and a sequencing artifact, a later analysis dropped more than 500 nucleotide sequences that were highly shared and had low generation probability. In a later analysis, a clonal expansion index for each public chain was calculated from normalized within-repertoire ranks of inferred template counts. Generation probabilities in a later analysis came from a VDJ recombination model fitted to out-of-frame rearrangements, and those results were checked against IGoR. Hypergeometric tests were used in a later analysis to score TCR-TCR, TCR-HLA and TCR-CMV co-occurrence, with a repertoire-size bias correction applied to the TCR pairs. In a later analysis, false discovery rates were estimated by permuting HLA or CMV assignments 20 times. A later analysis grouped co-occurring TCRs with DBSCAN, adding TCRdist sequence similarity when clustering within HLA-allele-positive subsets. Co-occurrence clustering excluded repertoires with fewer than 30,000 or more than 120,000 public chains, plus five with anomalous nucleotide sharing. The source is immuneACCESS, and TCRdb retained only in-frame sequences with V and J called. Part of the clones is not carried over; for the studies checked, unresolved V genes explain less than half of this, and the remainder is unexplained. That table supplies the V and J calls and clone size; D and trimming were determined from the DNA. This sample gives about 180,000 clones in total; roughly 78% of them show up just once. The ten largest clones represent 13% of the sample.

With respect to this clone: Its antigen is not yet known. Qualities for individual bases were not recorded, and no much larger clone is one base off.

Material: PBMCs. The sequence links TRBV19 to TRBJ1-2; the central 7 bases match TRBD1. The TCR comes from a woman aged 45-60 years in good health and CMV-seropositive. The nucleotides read TGTGCCAGTAGCCTAGGACAGGTCCCAAACTATGGCTACACCTTC. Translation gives CASSLGQVPNYGYTF.